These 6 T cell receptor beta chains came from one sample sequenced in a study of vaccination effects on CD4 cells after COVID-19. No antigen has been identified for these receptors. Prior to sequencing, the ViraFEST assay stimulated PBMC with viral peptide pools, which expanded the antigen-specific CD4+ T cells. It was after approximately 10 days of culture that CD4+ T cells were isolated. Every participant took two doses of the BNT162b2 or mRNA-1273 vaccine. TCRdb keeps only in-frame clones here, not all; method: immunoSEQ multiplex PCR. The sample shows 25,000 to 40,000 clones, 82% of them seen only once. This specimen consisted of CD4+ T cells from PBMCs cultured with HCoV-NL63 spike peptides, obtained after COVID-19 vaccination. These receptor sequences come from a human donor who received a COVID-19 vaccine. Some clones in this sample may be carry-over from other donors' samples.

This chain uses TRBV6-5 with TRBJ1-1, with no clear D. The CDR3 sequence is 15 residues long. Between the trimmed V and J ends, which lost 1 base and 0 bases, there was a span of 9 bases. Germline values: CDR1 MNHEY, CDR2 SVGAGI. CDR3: CASSYLEGMNTEAFF. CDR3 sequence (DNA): TGTGCCAGCAGTTACTTGGAGGGAATGAACACTGAAGCTTTCTTT.

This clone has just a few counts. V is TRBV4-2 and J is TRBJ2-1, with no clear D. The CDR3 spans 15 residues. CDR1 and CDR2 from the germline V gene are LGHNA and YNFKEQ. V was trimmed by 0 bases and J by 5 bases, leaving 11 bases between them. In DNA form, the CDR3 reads TGTGCCAGCAGCCAAGATGGAAGAATCGACAATGAGCAGTTCTTC. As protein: CASSQDGRIDNEQFF.

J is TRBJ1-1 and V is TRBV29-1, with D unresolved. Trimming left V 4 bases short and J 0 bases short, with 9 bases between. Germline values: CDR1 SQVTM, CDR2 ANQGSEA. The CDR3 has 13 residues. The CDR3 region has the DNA TGCAGCGTTGCCTTGCAAGTGAACACTGAAGCTTTCTTT. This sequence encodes CSVALQVNTEAFF.

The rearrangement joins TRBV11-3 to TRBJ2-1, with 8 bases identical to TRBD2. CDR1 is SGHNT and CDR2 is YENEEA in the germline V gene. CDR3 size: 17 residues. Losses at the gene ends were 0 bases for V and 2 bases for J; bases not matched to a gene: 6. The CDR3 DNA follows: TGTGCCAGCAGCTTAGAGGCGGGGGGCTCCCCCTACAATGAGCAGTTCTTC. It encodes CASSLEAGGSPYNEQFF. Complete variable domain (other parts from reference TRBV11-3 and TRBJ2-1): EAGVVQSPRYKIIEKKQPVAFWCNPISGHNTLYWYLQNLGQGPELLIRYENEEAVDDSQLPKDRFSAERLKGVDSTLKIQPAELGDSAVYLCASSLEAGGSPYNEQFFGPGTRLTVL.

This CDR3 is CASSLDPGTRGADEQFF. CDR3 bases: TGTGCCAGCAGCTTAGATCCAGGGACTAGGGGAGCCGATGAGCAGTTCTTC. The rearrangement uses TRBV11-3 and TRBJ2-1; TRBD2 agrees at 8 bases. V dropped 0 bases and J dropped 8; count of bases not matched to a gene: 12. The length of the CDR3 is 17 residues. Germline V gene data show CDR1 as SGHNT and CDR2 as YENEEA.

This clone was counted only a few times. CDR3 sequence reads: CASRPTADGTGELFF. CDR3 in DNA: TGCGCCAGCAGACCCACCGCGGACGGGACCGGGGAGCTGTTTTTT. The chain is built from TRBV10-2 and TRBJ2-2; no clear D. Per the germline V gene, CDR1 is WSHSY and CDR2 is SAAADI. This CDR3 is 15 amino acids long. The V end was cut by 6 bases, the J end by 5 bases, with 16 bases between.